One and the same sample provided the 6 T cell receptor beta chains below, sequenced in a study of shared T cell receptors in the human thymus. The table came from immunoSEQ multiplex PCR; TCRdb's copy has only in-frame clones and leaves some out. The data show some 700,000 clones, 88% seen once. This same sample was also taken into another study, of human thymus T cells.

Material for sequencing was thymocytes. These receptors came from a boy under two years old with a congenital heart defect.

The CDR3 region is CASSQGIGTSEADTQYF. The DNA for the CDR3 is TGCGCCAGCAGCCAAGGCATCGGGACTAGCGAGGCAGATACGCAGTATTTT. The chain links TRBV4-3 to TRBJ2-3; 10 nucleotides line up with TRBD2. V was clipped by 1 base and J by 4 bases; unmatched bases: 8. In germline, CDR1 is LGHNA, CDR2 YSLEER. The CDR3 consists of 17 residues.

The chain recombines TRBV11-2 with TRBJ1-2; D not resolved. The germline CDR1 and CDR2 sequences are SGHAT and FQNNGV. The CDR3 is 16 residues long. V lost 4 bases and J lost 4, with 19 bases in between. The CDR3 loop is CASSSDPREGGYGYTF. The CDR3 DNA reads TGTGCCAGCAGCTCAGACCCTCGGGAGGGAGGCTATGGCTACACCTTC.

The V call is TRBV4-1, the J call TRBJ2-3; 10 positions match TRBD2. CDR3 size: 18 residues. Per germline, CDR1 MGHRA and CDR2 YSYEKL. V lost 3 bases and J lost 2; bases outside the gene matches: 11. CDR3 nucleotide sequence: TGCGCCAGCAGCCAGAAGCGGGAGGGCCCTAGTTCCACAGATACGCAGTATTTT. Its translation: CASSQKREGPSSTDTQYF.

V gene TRBV19 combines with J gene TRBJ2-1; the match to TRBD2 covers 16 bases. Germline CDR1 is LNHDA and CDR2 is SQIVND (reference sequence). The CDR3 contains 18 residues. V shed 6 bases, J shed 4 bases, and the junction held 9 bases outside the gene matches. The CDR3 bases are TGTGCCAGTAGACCGGGACTAGCGGGAGGGCACGGATACAATGAGCAGTTCTTC. As protein: CASRPGLAGGHGYNEQFF.

The V and J genes are TRBV2 and TRBJ2-7, with D maybe TRBD2 (5 bases). The V gene's germline CDR1 is SNHLY and CDR2 FYNNEI. V gave up 0 bases and J gave up 0 bases, with 9 bases separating them. The length of the CDR3 is 15 residues. CDR3 in amino acids: CASSEAGLPSYEQYF. The CDR3 DNA is TGTGCCAGCAGTGAAGCTGGACTTCCCTCCTACGAGCAGTACTTC.

This chain uses TRBV7-8 with TRBJ2-7; 7 bases fit TRBD2. Germline assignment: CDR1 SGHVS and CDR2 FQNEAQ. The CDR3 extends over 16 amino acids. Unmatched junction bases numbered 6, after V lost 1 base and J lost 0 bases. Here the CDR3 DNA reads TGTGCCAGCAGCTTAGGGTTGGGGAGGGCCTCCTACGAGCAGTACTTC. Amino acids: CASSLGLGRASYEQYF.